This TCR beta chain came from a study of T-cell reconstitution after alpha-beta-depleted transplantation in children. Construction of the TCRbeta library involved unique molecular identifiers. One entry per CDR3 protein, called by TCRdb with MiXCR from the PCR reads. The top ten hold roughly 3.3% of the sample, which has nearly 550,000 distinct CDR3 sequences, about 17% seen once. This clonotype has only a few counts. V was pared by 3 bases and J by 4 bases, with 6 bases of the junction left unmatched. This CDR3 is 15 amino acids long. Per germline, CDR1 SEHNR and CDR2 FQNEAQ (reference sequence). This TCR was sampled from a human donor who donated a stem cell graft to a child with acute lymphoblastic leukemia. The sample here was PBMCs from the stem cell graft donor, taken from the stem cell graft. This chain joins TRBV7-9 and TRBJ2-1; 7 bases map to TRBD2. CDR3 sequence reads: CASSFGGGTYNEQFF. DNA of the CDR3: TGTGCCAGCAGCTTCGGGGGAGGGACTTACAATGAGCAGTTCTTC. Using reference TRBV7-9 and TRBJ2-1 for the parts outside the CDR3, the full variable domain is DTGVSQNPRHKITKRGQNVTFRCDPISEHNRLYWYRQTLGQGPEFLTYFQNEAQLEKSRLLSDRFSAERPKGSFSTLEIQRTEQGDSAMYLCASSFGGGTYNEQFFGPGTRLTVL.